The source of this T cell receptor (beta chain) is a study of cytomegalovirus exposure and HLA in healthy donors. Study conclusions and caveats: Despite most TCR sequences being rare, some public TCRs occurred in many donors.

V shed 5 bases and J shed 7 bases, with 18 bases lying between them. This CDR3 comprises 15 residues. Germline-derived CDR1 and CDR2 are LNHDA and SQIVND (reference sequence). Comment on this clone: As yet, its antigen is unknown.

The PCR contained 60 Vbeta and 13 Jbeta primers. Clones were read by immunoSEQ multiplex PCR, and TCRdb kept only the in-frame ones, dropping some. Of about 180,000 clones detected, more than 60% appear once; the ten largest clones hold less than 4.5%. The receptor comes from a woman aged 60 to 75 in good health and CMV-seropositive. The specimen was PBMCs. V and J are TRBV19 and TRBJ1-5, with no clear D. The DNA for the CDR3 is TGTGCCAGTAGTGCCGGGCAGGAGGTGGGGCAGCCCCAGCATTTT. Translating gives CASSAGQEVGQPQHF.